This passage covers 17 T cell receptor beta chains from one sample sequenced in a study of blood T cell repertoires in COVID-19. Method: immunoSEQ multiplex PCR; TCRdb's copy keeps in-frame clones and lacks some. The table shows some 170,000 clones, with about 90% occurring only once. The source material was PBMCs or T cells enriched from blood (not recorded which). The origin of the receptors is a human donor with acute COVID-19. The donor label of this sample is uncertain.

The chain links TRBV5-6 to TRBJ1-1, with a possible D match to TRBD1 (6 bases). CDR1 and CDR2 (germline): SGHDT, YYEEEE. This CDR3 spans 15 amino acids. V dropped 0 bases and J dropped 3 bases, with 12 bases sitting between them. This chain's CDR3 is CASSLGAGVYTEAFF. DNA of the CDR3: TGTGCCAGCAGCTTGGGTGCAGGGGTGTACACTGAAGCTTTCTTT.

This clone came up a few times. The J gene is TRBJ2-7, the V gene TRBV11-2; a weak D match, TRBD2 (5 bases). This CDR3 comprises 13 residues. The V end was cut by 5 bases, the J end by 0 bases, with 8 bases between. CDR1 and CDR2 (germline): SGHAT, FQNNGV. The CDR3 sequence: CASSGLASYEQYF. CDR3 DNA sequence: TGTGCCAGCAGCGGCCTAGCCTCCTACGAGCAGTACTTC.

CDR3 sequence (DNA): TGTGCCATCAGTGCAGGGGACAGGGCCAACACTGAAGCTTTCTTT. Its translation: CAISAGDRANTEAFF. The chain joins TRBV10-3 to TRBJ1-1, with TRBD1 matching over 9 bases. The length of the CDR3 is 15 residues. In germline, CDR1 is ENHRY, CDR2 SYGVKD. The J segment lost 2 bases and the V segment lost 4 bases, leaving 5 bases of the junction unmatched.

V is TRBV9 and J is TRBJ2-2, with 9 bases fitting TRBD2. V trimming: 4 bases; J trimming: 3 bases; junction bases outside the gene matches: 4. The germline V gene encodes CDR1 SGDLS and CDR2 YYNGEE. The CDR3 has 15 amino acids. The CDR3 is CASSSGTSYTGELFF. In DNA, the CDR3 is TGTGCCAGCAGCTCCGGGACTAGCTACACCGGGGAGCTGTTTTTT.

This chain joins TRBV2 and TRBJ1-5; the D gene is possibly TRBD1 (6 bases). The CDR3 sequence is 16 residues long. V dropped 3 bases and J dropped 1 base, with 13 bases sitting between them. CDR1 and CDR2 from the germline V gene are SNHLY and FYNNEI. DNA of the CDR3: TGTGCCAGCAGTGAGGGGGGGCGACGGAGCAATCAGCCCCAGCATTTT. Residues: CASSEGGRRSNQPQHF.

V usage is TRBV23-1 and J usage is TRBJ2-5; 10 positions match TRBD1. TRBV23-1 is labeled an ORF, and its function is uncertain. The V and J ends lost 3 bases and 4 bases, in that order; junction bases with no gene match: 5. This CDR3 region has 15 residues. DNA of the CDR3: TGCGCCAGCAGTCATATGGACAGGGGGTCAGAGACCCAGTACTTC. Translated: CASSHMDRGSETQYF.

This CDR3 is CASSPTSGNNEQFF. CDR3 bases: TGTGCCAGCAGCCCAACAAGCGGGAACAATGAGCAGTTCTTC. V and J are TRBV4-2 and TRBJ2-1, with 7 bases lining up with TRBD2. J lost 5 bases, V lost 4 bases, and 5 bases had no gene match. Germline V gene data show CDR1 as LGHNA and CDR2 as YNFKEQ. The length of the CDR3 is 14 residues.

The rearrangement uses TRBV5-4 and TRBJ1-2; perhaps TRBD1 as D (6 bases). Germline values: CDR1 SGHNT, CDR2 YYREEE (reference sequence). The CDR3 has 13 residues. Trimming left V 0 bases short and J 4 bases short, with 7 bases between. CDR3 nucleotides: TGTGCCAGCAGCTTGGACAGGGCCTATGGCTACACCTTC. Amino acids: CASSLDRAYGYTF.

For this clone: The sample has other DNA sequences that encode this CDR3 too. This chain links TRBV5-1 with TRBJ2-3; the D gene is possibly TRBD2 (5 bases). Trimming stripped 4 bases from V and 0 bases from J, with 12 bases between. CDR1 is SGHRS, CDR2 YFSETQ, per germline. The CDR3 is 15 amino acids. Written as DNA, the CDR3 is TGCGCCAGCAGCCTGGGCGGGCCTAGCACAGATACGCAGTATTTT. Amino acid sequence: CASSLGGPSTDTQYF. Complete variable domain (other parts from reference TRBV5-1 and TRBJ2-3): KAGVTQTPRYLIKTRGQQVTLSCSPISGHRSVSWYQQTPGQGLQFLFEYFSETQRNKGNFPGRFSGRQFSNSRSEMNVSTLELGDSALYLCASSLGGPSTDTQYFGPGTRLTVL.

The chain combines TRBV19 with TRBJ1-1; D is possibly TRBD1 (6 bases). With 3 bases removed from V and 2 bases from J, the gap between germline ends came to 10 bases. Germline V lookup: CDR1 LNHDA, CDR2 SQIVND (reference sequence). This CDR3 contains 14 residues. CDR3: CASSITGTNTEAFF. CDR3 bases: TGTGCCAGTAGTATTACAGGGACCAACACTGAAGCTTTCTTT.

The DNA of the CDR3 is TGTGCCAGCAGCTTATGGGTGGGGGACAGGGGGAAAGATACGCAGTATTTT. Residues: CASSLWVGDRGKDTQYF. The rearrangement joins TRBV7-8 to TRBJ2-3, with 11 bases matching TRBD1. CDR1 and CDR2 (germline): SGHVS, FQNEAQ. J lost 5 bases, V lost 2 bases, and 9 bases had no gene match. The CDR3 length is 17 residues. The full variable domain, its missing parts supplied by reference TRBV7-8 and TRBJ2-3, is GAGVSQSPRYKVAKRGQDVALRCDPISGHVSLFWYQQALGQGPEFLTYFQNEAQLDKSGLPSDRFFAERPEGSVSTLKIQRTQQEDSAVYLCASSLWVGDRGKDTQYFGPGTRLTVL.

The rearrangement joins TRBV7-2 to TRBJ1-3, with a tentative D call TRBD1 (6 bases). V gave up 3 bases and J gave up 3 bases, with 12 bases separating them. The CDR3 is 15 residues long. Germline loops: CDR1 SGHTA, CDR2 FQGNSA. The CDR3 here is CASSFRGAGGNTIYF. Written as DNA, the CDR3 is TGTGCCAGCAGCTTCCGGGGGGCAGGTGGAAACACCATATATTTT.

The V call is TRBV7-9, the J call TRBJ1-1; possibly TRBD1 for D (6 bases). CDR1 SEHNR and CDR2 FQNEAQ come from the germline V gene (reference sequence). The CDR3 has 12 residues. V was pared by 4 bases and J by 5 bases, with 8 bases between. The CDR3, as DNA: TGTGCCAGCAGCTCCGGACAGACTGAAGCTTTCTTT. Translated, it gives CASSSGQTEAFF.

V and J are TRBV18 and TRBJ2-1, with D uncertain. Germline CDR1 KGHSH, CDR2 LQKENI. V lost 2 bases, J lost 7 bases, and 12 bases lay in between. The CDR3 spans 14 residues. This CDR3 reads CASSPIERRNEQFF. DNA for the CDR3: TGTGCCAGCTCACCAATCGAGAGGAGAAATGAGCAGTTCTTC. Supplemented by reference TRBV18 and TRBJ2-1, the full variable domain reads NAGVMQNPRHLVRRRGQEARLRCSPMKGHSHVYWYRQLPEEGLKFMVYLQKENIIDESGMPKERFSAEFPKEGPSILRIQQVVRGDSAAYFCASSPIERRNEQFFGPGTRLTVL.

The V gene is TRBV5-4, the J gene TRBJ2-2; weak D call: TRBD1 (6 bases). The germline gives CDR1 SGHNT, CDR2 YYREEE (reference sequence). The V gene lost 5 bases and the J gene lost 4 bases, with 15 bases spanning the gap. This CDR3 region has 15 residues. DNA for the CDR3: TGTGCCAGCAGTTCTACAGGGAGAGGCACCGGGGAGCTGTTTTTT. It is translated as CASSSTGRGTGELFF.

The chain uses TRBV27 and TRBJ2-4; 8 nucleotides line up with TRBD1. V dropped 5 bases and J dropped 7; count of bases not matched to a gene: 4. This CDR3 spans 13 amino acids. The germline V gene has CDR1 MNHEY and CDR2 SMNVEV (reference sequence). CDR3 sequence (DNA): TGTGCCAGCAGTCGTGACAGGGGTAACATTCAGTACTTC. Protein: CASSRDRGNIQYF.

The chain recombines TRBV20-1 with TRBJ2-2, with 10 bases fitting TRBD1. The CDR3 spans 13 residues. Trimming cost V 3 bases and J 6 bases; bases outside gene matches: 1. The germline V gene has CDR1 DFQATT and CDR2 SNEGSKA (reference sequence). DNA for the CDR3: TGCAGTGCTAGTGGACAGGGGGCCGGGGAGCTGTTTTTT. Protein sequence: CSASGQGAGELFF.